These T cell receptor beta chains were read from a single sample in a study of T-cell reconstitution after alpha-beta-depleted transplantation in children. TCRdb independently ran MiXCR on the PCR reads; one entry per CDR3 protein. The sample has about 77,000 distinct CDR3 sequences; roughly 20% are singletons. The sample consisted of PBMCs, mostly from graft donor cells, taken 360 days after TCRalphabeta/CD19-depleted stem cell transplant. The receptors were sampled from a male patient between 2 and 15 years old who had a stem cell transplant for acute lymphoblastic leukemia, so the T cells may come from the graft donor. Each CDR3 is given with its conserved first and last residue. The D gene is left open where the match is weak. Size tells how often a clone was seen (once, few, many) or the class of an expanded clone, and some rows leave it out.

J gene | clone size | D gene | V gene | CDR3 DNA | CDR3 protein
TRBJ1-2 | many | - | TRBV11-2 | TGTGCCAGCAGCTTAGGAGGGGTGAGCTACACCTTC | CASSLGGVSYTF
TRBJ2-3 | - | - | TRBV12-3/TRBV12-4 | TGTGCCAGCAGTCGAGACAGAGGGGCCACAGATACGCAGTATTTT | CASSRDRGATDTQYF
TRBJ1-4 | few | - | TRBV5-1 | TGCGCCAGCAGCTTGGATAACAGGGATTTTGAAAAACTGTTTTTT | CASSLDNRDFEKLFF
TRBJ2-7 | - | - | TRBV5-1 | TGCGCCAGCAGCTGGATCGGACACTCCTACGAGCAGTACTTC | CASSWIGHSYEQYF
TRBJ2-1 | - | TRBD2 | TRBV12-3/TRBV12-4 | TGTGCCAGCAGTTTAACTAGCGGGAGGGCCCTGTACAATGAGCAGTTCTTC | CASSLTSGRALYNEQFF
TRBJ2-3 | - | - | TRBV21-1 | TGTGCCAGCACCGACAGGGGGCGAACAGATACGCAGTATTTT | CASTDRGRTDTQYF
TRBJ1-1 | many | - | TRBV6-5 | TGTGCCAGCAGTTCAAGGCGGGGGAACACTGAAGCTTTCTTT | CASSSRRGNTEAFF
TRBJ2-2 | - | TRBD2 | TRBV6-1 | TGTGCCAGCCAGCGGGAGTTCAGCACCGGGGAGCTGTTTTTT | CASQREFSTGELFF
TRBJ2-1 | - | TRBD1 | TRBV6-1 | TGTGCCAGCAGTCAGGACAGGGGGTCCTACAATGAGCAGTTCTTC | CASSQDRGSYNEQFF
TRBJ2-7 | few | - | TRBV13 | TGTGCCAGCAGCTTAACCCCCGGATCTAGGGAGCAGTACTTC | CASSLTPGSREQYF
TRBJ2-6 | many | - | TRBV5-1 | TGCGCCAGCAGCTTCTTTGAGGTCTCTGGGGCCAACGTCCTGACTTTC | CASSFFEVSGANVLTF
TRBJ2-1 | - | - | TRBV2 | TGTGCCAGCGCTAGGAGGGCTATCCACAATGAGCAGTTCTTC | CASARRAIHNEQFF
TRBJ2-1 | many | TRBD2 | TRBV6-1 | TGTGCCAGCAAGTCTAGCGGGACGAGCTCCTACAATGAGCAGTTCTTC | CASKSSGTSSYNEQFF
TRBJ2-1 | few | - | TRBV30 | TGTGCCTGGAGTGTACTAGCTGGTAGTTATGAGCAGTTCTTC | CAWSVLAGSYEQFF
TRBJ2-7 | few | TRBD1 | TRBV11-2 | TGTGCCAGCAGCTTAATACAGGGGCGGTACGAGCAGTACTTC | CASSLIQGRYEQYF
TRBJ2-7 | - | - | TRBV24-1 | TGTGCCACCAGTGATTTGCGGGGGTCCTACGAGCAGTACTTC | CATSDLRGSYEQYF
TRBJ1-3 | few | - | TRBV6-5 | TGTGCCAGCAGTTTCTGGGGAGGGAACGGAAACACCATATATTTT | CASSFWGGNGNTIYF
TRBJ1-1 | many | TRBD1 | TRBV5-1 | TGCGCCAGCAGCTTGGGGACAGGGGCTGAAGCTTTCTTT | CASSLGTGAEAFF
TRBJ2-5 | few | - | TRBV12-3/TRBV12-4 | TGTGCCAGCAGTTCGACTGATAGGGAGACCCAGTACTTC | CASSSTDRETQYF
TRBJ2-5 | few | TRBD2 | TRBV6-1 | TGTGCCACCAATGGGGGGGGGAGCGGCTTTGAGACCCAGTACTTC | CATNGGGSGFETQYF
TRBJ2-2 | - | - | TRBV6-1 | TGTGCCAGCAGAAACAGGAACACCGGGGAGCTGTTTTTT | CASRNRNTGELFF
TRBJ2-3 | few | - | TRBV18 | TGTGCCAGCTCACCCCAGCGGAGCACAGATACGCAGTATTTT | CASSPQRSTDTQYF
TRBJ2-7 | - | - | TRBV5-6 | TGTGCCAGCAGCCTCACAGGGTTTGAGCAGTACTTC | CASSLTGFEQYF
TRBJ2-5 | - | - | TRBV18 | TGTGCCAGCTCAGCTCAGGGTTTCCAAGAGACCCAGTACTTC | CASSAQGFQETQYF
TRBJ1-1 | few | - | TRBV18 | TGTGCCAGCTCACCATTGAGGCCAGGTAACACTGAAGCTTTCTTT | CASSPLRPGNTEAFF
TRBJ2-1 | few | TRBD1 | TRBV20-1 | TGCAGTGCCCCCACCTTCGGGCAGGGGGCATATGAGCAGTTCTTC | CSAPTFGQGAYEQFF
TRBJ1-1 | - | - | TRBV3-1 | TGTGCCACCTCCCAATATGGTGGGATGAACACTGAAGCTTTCTTT | CATSQYGGMNTEAFF
TRBJ2-7 | few | TRBD2 | TRBV15 | TGTGCCACCAGCTTAGCGGGAGTAACCGAGCAGTACTTC | CATSLAGVTEQYF
TRBJ2-4 | - | TRBD1 | TRBV10-2 | TGCGCCAGCAAAGGGAGGACAGGGGGGCTTTTTCAGTACTTC | CASKGRTGGLFQYF
TRBJ2-6 | - | - | TRBV27 | TGTGCCAGCAGCCTGAGTAGCTCTGGGGCCAACGTCCTGACTTTC | CASSLSSSGANVLTF
TRBJ2-3 | many | TRBD2 | TRBV9 | TGTGCCAGCAGCGTAGACGGGAGGGCTAGCACAGATACGCAGTATTTT | CASSVDGRASTDTQYF
TRBJ1-1 | - | - | TRBV11-3 | TGTGCCAGCAGCTTCGGGGGGCCAGACACTGAAGCTTTCTTT | CASSFGGPDTEAFF
TRBJ2-5 | - | - | TRBV14 | TGTGCCAGCAGCCAAGGGCTAGCTTTGTGGGAGACCCAGTACTTC | CASSQGLALWETQYF
TRBJ1-2 | few | - | TRBV12-3/TRBV12-4 | TGTGCCAGCAGTTTTTTCCCCATCTATGGCTACACCTTC | CASSFFPIYGYTF
TRBJ2-1 | - | - | TRBV10-3 | TGTGCCATCAGTGAGGCTGCCTACAATGAGCAGTTCTTC | CAISEAAYNEQFF
TRBJ1-5 | few | - | TRBV4-2 | TGTGCCAGCAGCCAAATTCGGGCTAACAATCAGCCCCAGCATTTT | CASSQIRANNQPQHF
TRBJ2-5 | - | TRBD1 | TRBV29-1 | TGCAGCGTTGGGACAGGGCGGGAGACCCAGTACTTC | CSVGTGRETQYF
TRBJ2-7 | few | - | TRBV6-1 | TGTGCCAGCAGTGATGGAGCGGTACTAGCCCCTTACGAGCAGTACTTC | CASSDGAVLAPYEQYF
TRBJ2-1 | few | - | TRBV12-3/TRBV12-4 | TGTGCCAGCAAAGACAGTGTATACAATGAGCAGTTCTTC | CASKDSVYNEQFF
TRBJ2-7 | - | TRBD1 | TRBV24-1 | TGTGCCACCAGTGATTTGTCCGGGACAGGGGGCCTTCGGGCTTACGAGCAGTACTTC | CATSDLSGTGGLRAYEQYF
TRBJ2-1 | - | TRBD2 | TRBV25-1 | TGTGCCAGCAGCTCCCTTTACGCCGGGACAGGGACTAGCGGAGACAATGAGCAGTTCTTC | CASSSLYAGTGTSGDNEQFF
TRBJ2-7 | few | - | TRBV5-6 | TGTGCCAGCAGTTTGATCCTTAGCTCCTACGAGCAGTACTTC | CASSLILSSYEQYF
TRBJ2-7 | few | TRBD1 | TRBV3-1 | TGTGCCAGCAGCCCTCGACAGGGTTTCTACGAGCAGTACTTC | CASSPRQGFYEQYF
TRBJ1-2 | many | - | TRBV19 | TGTGCCAGTAGGGTAAGGGGCTCTGGTGGCTACACCTTC | CASRVRGSGGYTF
TRBJ2-1 | - | - | TRBV6-1 | TGTGCCAGCTCGACGATCCGGTTAGCGTACAATGAGCAGTTCTTC | CASSTIRLAYNEQFF
TRBJ2-3 | many | - | TRBV2 | TGTGCCAGCAGTGAAAGGTCGGGCGGGAGCACAGATACGCAGTATTTT | CASSERSGGSTDTQYF
TRBJ2-7 | many | TRBD1 | TRBV6-5 | TGTGCCAGCAGTTACTCGACGCGAGGGGGCGCCTACGAGCAGTACTTC | CASSYSTRGGAYEQYF
TRBJ2-1 | - | TRBD2 | TRBV20-1 | TGCAGTGCCACCGGGACTAGCGGGAGGGCTTACAATGAGCAGTTCTTC | CSATGTSGRAYNEQFF
TRBJ2-7 | few | - | TRBV10-3 | TGTGCCATCAGTGAAGGCAGGGGAACCGAGCAGTACTTC | CAISEGRGTEQYF
TRBJ2-5 | few | - | TRBV29-1 | TGCAGCGTTGACAGGGGAAAAGAGACCCAGTACTTC | CSVDRGKETQYF
TRBJ2-1 | - | TRBD1 | TRBV4-2 | TGTGCCAGCAGCCAAGGGACAGGGGGCAATGAGCAGTTCTTC | CASSQGTGGNEQFF
TRBJ2-2 | - | - | TRBV7-7 | TGTGCCAGCAGCCCCGAAACTGCCGGGGAGCTGTTTTTT | CASSPETAGELFF
TRBJ2-1 | few | TRBD2 | TRBV12-3/TRBV12-4 | TGTGCCAGCACATCAGCGGGAGCGGGGGTTGAGCAGTTCTTC | CASTSAGAGVEQFF
TRBJ2-1 | - | - | TRBV12-3/TRBV12-4 | TGTGCCAGCAGTTTGAGCGGACCCTACAATGAGCAGTTCTTC | CASSLSGPYNEQFF